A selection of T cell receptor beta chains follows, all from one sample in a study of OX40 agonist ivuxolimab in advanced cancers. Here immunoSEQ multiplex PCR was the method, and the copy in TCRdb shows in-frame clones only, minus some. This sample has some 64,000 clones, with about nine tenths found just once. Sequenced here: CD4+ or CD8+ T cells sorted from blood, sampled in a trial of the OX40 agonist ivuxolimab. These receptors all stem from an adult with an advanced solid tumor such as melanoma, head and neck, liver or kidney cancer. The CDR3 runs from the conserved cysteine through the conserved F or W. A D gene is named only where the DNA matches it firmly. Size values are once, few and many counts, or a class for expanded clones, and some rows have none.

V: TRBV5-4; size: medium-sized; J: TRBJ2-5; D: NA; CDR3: CASSLAGVQETQYF; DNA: TGTGCCAGCAGCTTGGCGGGGGTCCAAGAGACCCAGTACTTC
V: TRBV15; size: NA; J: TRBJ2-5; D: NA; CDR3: CATSRGRETQYF; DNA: TGTGCCACCAGCAGAGGTCGAGAGACCCAGTACTTC
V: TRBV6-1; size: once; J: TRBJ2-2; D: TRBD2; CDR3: CASSGTSGLTGELFF; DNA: TGTGCCAGCAGTGGAACTAGCGGGCTTACCGGGGAGCTGTTTTTT
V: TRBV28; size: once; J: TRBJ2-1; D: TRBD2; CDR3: CASSLLGLAGGVNEQFF; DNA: TGTGCCAGCAGTTTATTGGGACTAGCGGGAGGGGTGAATGAGCAGTTCTTC
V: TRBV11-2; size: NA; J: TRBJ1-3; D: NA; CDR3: CASSLIGSSGNTIYF; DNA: TGTGCCAGCAGCTTAATAGGTAGCTCTGGAAACACCATATATTTT
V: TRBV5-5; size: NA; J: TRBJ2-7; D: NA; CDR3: CASSLERLSSYEQYF; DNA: TGTGCCAGCAGCTTGGAGCGCCTAAGCTCCTACGAGCAGTACTTC
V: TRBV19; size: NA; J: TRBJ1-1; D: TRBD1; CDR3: CASSSTGGTEAFF; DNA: TGTGCCAGTAGTTCGACAGGGGGCACTGAAGCTTTCTTT
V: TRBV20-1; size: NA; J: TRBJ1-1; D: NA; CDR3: CSAKKTEAFF; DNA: TGCAGTGCTAAGAAAACTGAAGCTTTCTTT
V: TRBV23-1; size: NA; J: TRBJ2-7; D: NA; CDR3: CASSRTGSGTLTYEQYF; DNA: TGCGCCAGCAGTCGGACCGGGTCCGGGACACTAACCTACGAGCAGTACTTC
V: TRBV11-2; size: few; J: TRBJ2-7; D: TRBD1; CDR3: CASSLDGTDYEQYF; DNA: TGTGCCAGCAGCTTAGATGGGACAGACTACGAGCAGTACTTC
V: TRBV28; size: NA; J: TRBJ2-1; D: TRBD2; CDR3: CASSLWGLAGLGEQFF; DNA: TGTGCCAGCAGTTTATGGGGACTAGCGGGATTAGGTGAGCAGTTCTTC
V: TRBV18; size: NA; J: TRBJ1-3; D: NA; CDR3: CASSRVDGSGNTIYF; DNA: TGTGCCAGCTCAAGGGTGGATGGCTCTGGAAACACCATATATTTT
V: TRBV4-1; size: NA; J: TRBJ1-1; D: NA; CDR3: CASSQRAEPLNTEAFF; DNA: TGCGCCAGCAGCCAGAGGGCCGAGCCCCTGAACACTGAAGCTTTCTTT
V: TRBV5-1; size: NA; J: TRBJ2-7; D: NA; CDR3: CASSLGGGRQQYF; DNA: TGCGCCAGCAGCTTGGGCGGGGGCCGCCAGCAGTACTTC
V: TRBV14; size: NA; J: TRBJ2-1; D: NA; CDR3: CASSQSGPNEQFF; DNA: TGTGCCAGCAGCCAGAGCGGGCCCAATGAGCAGTTCTTC
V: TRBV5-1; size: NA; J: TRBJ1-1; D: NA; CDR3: CASRAGYRNTEAFF; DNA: TGCGCCAGCAGGGCGGGATACCGGAACACTGAAGCTTTCTTT
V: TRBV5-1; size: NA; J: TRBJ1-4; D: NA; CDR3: CASSWGGFATNEKLFF; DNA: TGCGCCAGCAGCTGGGGGGGCTTCGCAACTAATGAAAAACTGTTTTTT
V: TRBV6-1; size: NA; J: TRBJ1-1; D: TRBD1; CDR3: CASSQTGSTEAFF; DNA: TGTGCCAGCAGTCAGACAGGGAGCACTGAAGCTTTCTTT
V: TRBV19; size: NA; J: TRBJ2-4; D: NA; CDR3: CASSIVAGTKNIQYF; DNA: TGTGCCAGTAGTATAGTGGCGGGAACCAAAAACATTCAGTACTTC
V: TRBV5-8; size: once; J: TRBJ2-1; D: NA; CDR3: CASSLVRGSSYNEQFF; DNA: TGTGCCAGCAGCTTGGTAAGGGGGAGTTCCTACAATGAGCAGTTCTTC
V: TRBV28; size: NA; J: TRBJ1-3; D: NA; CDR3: CASARNTIYF; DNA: TGTGCCAGCGCCAGAAACACCATATATTTT
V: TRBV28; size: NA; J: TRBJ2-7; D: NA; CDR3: CASRFGVTYEQYF; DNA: TGTGCCAGCAGATTCGGGGTGACCTACGAGCAGTACTTC
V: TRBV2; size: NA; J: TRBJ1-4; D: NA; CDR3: CASRTGYLSNEKLFF; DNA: TGTGCCAGCAGGACCGGGTATTTGAGCAATGAAAAACTGTTTTTT
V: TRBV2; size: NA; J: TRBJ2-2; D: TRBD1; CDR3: CASVAGGRTGELFF; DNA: TGTGCCAGCGTGGCAGGGGGTCGCACCGGGGAGCTGTTTTTT
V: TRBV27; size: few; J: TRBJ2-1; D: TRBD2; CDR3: CASSLAGGDEQFF; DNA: TGTGCCAGCAGTTTAGCGGGAGGGGATGAGCAGTTCTTC
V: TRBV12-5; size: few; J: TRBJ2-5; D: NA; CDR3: CASGFNYGTQYF; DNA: TGTGCTAGTGGCTTTAATTATGGGACCCAGTACTTC
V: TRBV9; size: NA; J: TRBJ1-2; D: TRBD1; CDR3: CASSVGPGTGIYGYTF; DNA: TGTGCCAGCAGCGTGGGCCCCGGGACAGGGATCTATGGCTACACCTTC
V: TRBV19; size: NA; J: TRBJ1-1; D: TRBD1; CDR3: CASSIGTTGYTEAFF; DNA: TGTGCCAGTAGTATCGGGACGACAGGGTACACTGAAGCTTTCTTT
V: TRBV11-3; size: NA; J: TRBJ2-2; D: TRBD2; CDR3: CASSFTGTSGANTGELFF; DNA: TGTGCCAGCAGCTTTACCGGGACTAGCGGAGCGAACACCGGGGAGCTGTTTTTT
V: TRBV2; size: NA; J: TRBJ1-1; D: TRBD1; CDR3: CASREGQGRPEAFF; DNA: TGTGCCAGCAGAGAGGGACAGGGTCGGCCTGAAGCTTTCTTT
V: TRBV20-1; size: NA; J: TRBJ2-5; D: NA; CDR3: CSARTWETQYF; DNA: TGCAGTGCTCGGACATGGGAGACCCAGTACTTC
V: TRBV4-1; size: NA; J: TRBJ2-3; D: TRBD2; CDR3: CASSQGLAGVTDTQYF; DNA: TGCGCCAGCAGCCAAGGACTAGCGGGAGTCACAGATACGCAGTATTTT
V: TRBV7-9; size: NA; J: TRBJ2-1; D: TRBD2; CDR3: CASSSGSWGGSTNEQFF; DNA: TGTGCCAGCAGCTCAGGGTCTTGGGGCGGGAGTACCAATGAGCAGTTCTTC